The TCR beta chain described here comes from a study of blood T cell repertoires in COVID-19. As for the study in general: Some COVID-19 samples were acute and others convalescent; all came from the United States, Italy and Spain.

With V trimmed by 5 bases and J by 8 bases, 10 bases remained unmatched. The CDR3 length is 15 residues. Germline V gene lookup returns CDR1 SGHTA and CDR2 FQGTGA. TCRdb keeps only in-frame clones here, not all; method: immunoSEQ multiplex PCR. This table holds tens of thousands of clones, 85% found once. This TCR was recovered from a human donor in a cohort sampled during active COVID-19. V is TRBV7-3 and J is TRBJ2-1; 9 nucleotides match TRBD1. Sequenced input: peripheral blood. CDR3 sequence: CASSLDRGRGDEQFF. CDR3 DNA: TGTGCCAGCAGCCTCGACAGGGGGAGAGGGGATGAGCAGTTCTTC.